This TCR beta chain came from a study of cytomegalovirus exposure and HLA in healthy donors. Study-wide results and limits: TRBV6-2, TRBV6-3 and other indistinguishable V segments were excluded. A later analysis linked about 17,000 TCR beta sequences to HLA alleles at 0.05 false discovery rate.

On this clone itself: Its target is unknown.

13 Jbeta primers and 60 Vbeta primers were used for the PCR. Some clones are missing from TCRdb's copy, which holds only in-frame ones; the method was immunoSEQ multiplex PCR. The profile shows around 210,000 clones, around 79% of them singletons. V was pared by 4 bases and J by 5 bases, with 4 bases of the junction left unmatched. The germline V gene encodes CDR1 SGHNT and CDR2 YYREEE (reference sequence). This CDR3 has 13 amino acids. The source material was PBMCs. This TCR was recovered from a male donor in good health and CMV-seropositive. The chain joins TRBV5-4 to TRBJ2-5; 8 bases fit TRBD2. The CDR3 loop reads CASSQTSGETQYF. The CDR3 region has the DNA TGTGCCAGCAGCCAAACTAGCGGCGAGACCCAGTACTTC.